The source of this T cell receptor (beta chain) is a study of blood T cell repertoires in COVID-19. The wider study: Samples representing acute and convalescent COVID-19 were sourced from the United States, Italy and Spain. T cells, B-cell-depleted T cells, or PBMCs supplied cDNA or gDNA.

TCRdb's table, derived via immunoSEQ multiplex PCR, lists solely in-frame clones and lacks some. The table lists around 240,000 clones, around 83% of them singletons, with 7.4% in the top ten. The CDR3 totals 15 residues. CDR1 and CDR2 (germline): SGHRS, YFSETQ. Trimming stripped 5 bases from V and 2 bases from J, with 16 bases between. Material for sequencing was peripheral blood. The sequence was obtained from a woman in her forties or fifties with acute or convalescent COVID-19. The rearrangement joins TRBV5-1 to TRBJ1-1; D remains unclear. The DNA for the CDR3 is TGCGCCAGCAGACTCGGGAGAGATCGAAACACTGAAGCTTTCTTT. It yields the protein CASRLGRDRNTEAFF.